This paragraph covers one T cell receptor beta chain sequence. This entry comes from a study of blood T cell repertoires in COVID-19. Study context: PBMCs, B-cell-depleted T cells, or T cells provided the cDNA or gDNA that made up the material.

With 10 bases removed from V and 4 bases from J, the gap between germline ends came to 16 bases. CDR1 and CDR2 (germline): MNHEY, SVGAGI. The CDR3 is 13 residues long. In the authors' workflow: Scientists estimated how many nucleated cells there were by amplifying reference gene primers. Sequencing was performed with immunoSEQ multiplex PCR; in TCRdb, only in-frame clones are kept and a portion is missing. That table is the source of V, J and clone size, and D and trimming were worked out from the DNA. This sample has around 60,000 clones, with just under 85% found just once. The gene calls are TRBV6-5 and TRBJ1-1, with a possible D match to TRBD1 (5 bases). The sequencing sample was made of peripheral blood. The TCR originated in a man aged 65 to 85 with acute or convalescent COVID-19. CDR3 nucleotides: TGTGCCAACCGGGTGGGGCTAGGCACTGAAGCTTTCTTT. Amino acids: CANRVGLGTEAFF.